The 21 T cell receptor beta chains given below trace back to one sample, sequenced in a study of T cell repertoires in cytomegalovirus infection. TCRdb reprocessed the reads with MiXCR, giving one entry per CDR3 protein. The sample contains more than 85,000 distinct CDR3 sequences, less than 25% of which appear only once. Sequencing used CD8+ T cells from PBMCs. The receptors come from a human donor in good health (CMV status not recorded). Some clones in this sample may be carry-over from other donors' samples.

The sample holds a few counts of this clonotype. V and J are TRBV15 and TRBJ2-1, with 11 nucleotides matching TRBD1. V lost 0 bases to trimming and J lost 10 bases; unmatched junction nucleotides: 5. Germline values: CDR1 LNHNV, CDR2 YYDKDF (reference sequence). There are 15 residues in the CDR3. As DNA, the CDR3 is TGTGCCACCAGCAGAGATAGGACAGGGGGCGGCGAGCAGTTCTTC. Protein sequence: CATSRDRTGGGEQFF.

The sample holds a few counts of this clonotype. This chain joins TRBV11-3 and TRBJ2-1; 11 nucleotides match TRBD2. V shed 1 base and J 8 bases; nucleotides not matched to a gene: 10. The germline gives CDR1 SGHNT, CDR2 YENEEA. The CDR3 covers 17 residues. CDR3 loop: CASSLGVGTSGSHEQFF. The DNA for the CDR3 is TGTGCCAGCAGCTTAGGAGTGGGGACTAGCGGTTCCCATGAGCAGTTCTTC.

This clonotype appeared a few times. This sequence joins TRBV2 and TRBJ2-2; no clear D gene. Trimming left V 8 bases short and J 2 bases short, with 6 bases between. There are 12 residues in the CDR3. CDR1 is SNHLY, CDR2 FYNNEI, per germline. CDR3 coding DNA: TGTGCCAGCGGGCCAAACACCGGGGAGCTGTTTTTT. Translating gives CASGPNTGELFF.

This clonotype has a handful of counts. The V gene is TRBV7-9, the J gene TRBJ2-7; 8 positions agree with TRBD1. There are 14 residues in the CDR3. V dropped 5 bases and J dropped 4; count of bases not matched to a gene: 7. CDR1 is SEHNR, CDR2 FQNEAQ, per germline (reference sequence). CDR3 sequence: CASSPDRVTYEQYF. The CDR3 DNA reads as TGTGCCAGCAGCCCGGACAGGGTGACTTACGAGCAGTACTTC.

CDR3 nucleotide sequence: TGCAGTGCTAGAGACCCACAGGTAGCGGTTCAAGAGACCCAGTACTTC. Translating gives CSARDPQVAVQETQYF. The chain couples TRBV20-1 to TRBJ2-5; TRBD2 is a possible D gene (6 bases). CDR1 DFQATT and CDR2 SNEGSKA come from the germline V gene (reference sequence). The CDR3 runs to 16 residues. V lost 0 bases and J lost 2, with 16 bases in between.

The J gene is TRBJ2-7, the V gene TRBV12-3 or TRBV12-4; D may be TRBD1 or TRBD2 (6 bases each). V lost 2 bases, J lost 6 bases, and 14 bases lay in between. The CDR3 is made up of 14 amino acids. CDR3 in amino acids: CASSLRGEVAEQYF. The CDR3 nucleotides are TGTGCCAGCAGTTTAAGGGGGGAAGTCGCCGAGCAGTACTTC.

This chain uses TRBV20-1 with TRBJ2-7; possibly TRBD1 or TRBD2 for D (6 bases each). The CDR3 loop spans 13 amino acids. Germline assignment: CDR1 DFQATT and CDR2 SNEGSKA (reference sequence). Trimming removed 3 bases from V and 5 bases from J, with 14 bases in between. This CDR3 is CSARPLGGNEQYF. CDR3 sequence (DNA): TGCAGTGCTAGGCCTCTCGGGGGCAACGAGCAGTACTTC.

The chain is built from TRBV20-1 and TRBJ2-1; tentative D call: TRBD2 (6 bases). The V and J ends lost 8 bases and 9 bases respectively, with 23 bases between them. The CDR3 totals 14 residues. Germline CDR1 reads DFQATT; CDR2 reads SNEGSKA (reference sequence). The CDR3 coding sequence is TGCAGTAGAAGGGACCCGGTGGAGGGAACTGAGCAGTTCTTC. Amino acid sequence: CSRRDPVEGTEQFF.

This clonotype was counted ten times or more. This CDR3 is CASSLGAQGMSPGELFF. CDR3 in DNA: TGTGCCAGCAGCTTAGGGGCCCAGGGGATGTCCCCCGGGGAGCTGTTTTTT. The V gene is TRBV11-2, the J gene TRBJ2-2; TRBD1 might be the D (6 bases). Between the trimmed V and J ends, which lost 1 base and 6 bases, there was a span of 18 bases. CDR1 and CDR2 from the germline V gene are SGHAT and FQNNGV. This CDR3 contains 17 residues. The complete variable domain, with remaining parts taken from reference TRBV11-2 and TRBJ2-2, reads EAGVAQSPRYKIIEKRQSVAFWCNPISGHATLYWYQQILGQGPKLLIQFQNNGVVDDSQLPKDRFSAERLKGVDSTLKIQPAKLEDSAVYLCASSLGAQGMSPGELFFGEGSRLTVL.

This clonotype was counted a few times. The gene calls are TRBV7-8 and TRBJ2-7; no definite D call. Germline V CDR1 and CDR2: SGHVS, FQNEAQ. Trimming cost V 2 bases and J 5 bases, with 7 bases left between them. The CDR3 has 12 residues. The CDR3 loop is CASSLFVDEQYF. Written as DNA, the CDR3 is TGTGCCAGCAGCTTATTCGTTGACGAGCAGTACTTC.

In this sample, this clonotype turned up a few times. The chain couples TRBV29-1 to TRBJ1-2; TRBD1 aligns across 7 bases. J lost 0 bases, V lost 5 bases, and 6 bases had no gene match. Germline-derived CDR1 and CDR2 are SQVTM and ANQGSEA. The CDR3 extends over 14 amino acids. DNA for the CDR3: TGCAGCGTTCCGGACAGGATAGCTAACTATGGCTACACCTTC. Translating it yields CSVPDRIANYGYTF.

The J gene is TRBJ2-1, the V gene TRBV7-2; tentative D call: TRBD2 (5 bases). V gave up 3 bases and J gave up 4 bases, with 19 bases separating them. Germline loops: CDR1 SGHTA, CDR2 FQGNSA. The CDR3 is made up of 17 amino acids. CDR3 sequence: CASSFYGLLGLYNEQFF. In DNA, the CDR3 is TGTGCCAGCAGCTTTTATGGACTGTTAGGGCTATACAATGAGCAGTTCTTC.

The chain couples TRBV5-5 to TRBJ2-7; 8 positions match TRBD1. The V gene end was trimmed by 6 bases and the J gene end by 5 bases; junction bases not matched to a gene: 10. The CDR3 sequence is 14 residues long. Germline V CDR1 and CDR2: SGHKS, YYEKEE (reference sequence). CDR3 protein: CASNPQGELHEQYF. DNA of the CDR3: TGTGCCAGCAACCCACAGGGGGAACTCCACGAGCAGTACTTC.

In its sample, this clonotype was seen many times. This sequence joins TRBV6-2 or TRBV6-3 and TRBJ2-3; D gene uncertain. V lost 4 bases and J lost 2, with 13 bases in between. The CDR3 extends over 15 amino acids. The V gene's germline CDR1 is MNHEY and CDR2 SVGEGT. The CDR3 bases are TGTGCCAGCAGTTGGTCCCAATCCTTCACAGATACGCAGTATTTT. The encoded protein is CASSWSQSFTDTQYF.

This clonotype was observed at least ten times. V usage is TRBV7-8 and J usage is TRBJ1-4, with D uncertain. Germline V lookup: CDR1 SGHVS, CDR2 FQNEAQ. This CDR3 region has 19 residues. Trimming cost V 3 bases and J 0 bases, with 20 bases left between them. The CDR3, as DNA: TGTGCCAGCAGCTTTGTGCCACTCTCAGTCCCCACAACTAATGAAAAACTGTTTTTT. Translation: CASSFVPLSVPTTNEKLFF.

This clonotype was recorded many times. J is TRBJ2-7 and V is TRBV4-3, with a possible D match to TRBD1 (5 bases). Germline assignment: CDR1 LGHNA and CDR2 YSLEER. The CDR3 is 15 amino acids. V lost 2 bases to trimming and J lost 1 base, with 12 bases between them. The CDR3 DNA is TGCGCCAGCAGCCAACAAAGAACAGGTTCCTACGAGCAGTACTTC. This sequence encodes CASSQQRTGSYEQYF.

This clonotype has just a few counts. The rearrangement joins TRBV28 to TRBJ2-5; D might be TRBD1 or TRBD2, each matching 5 bases. Germline V gene lookup returns CDR1 MDHEN and CDR2 SYDVKM. The CDR3 is made up of 15 amino acids. Trimming stripped 4 bases from V and 5 bases from J, with 17 bases between. The CDR3 bases are TGTGCCAGCAGTTCTACTGACCGACAGCGGGAGACCCAGTACTTC. Its translation is CASSSTDRQRETQYF.

This clonotype was observed many times. The chain recombines TRBV13 with TRBJ2-7; TRBD2 aligns across 12 bases. V trimming: 4 bases; J trimming: 0 bases; junction bases outside the gene matches: 4. Looked up from germline, CDR1 is PRHDT and CDR2 is FYEKMQ (reference sequence). The CDR3 spans 16 residues. CDR3 region: CASSSRTSGNSYEQYF. DNA of the CDR3: TGTGCCAGCAGCTCCCGGACTAGCGGGAACTCCTACGAGCAGTACTTC.

CDR3 nucleotide sequence: TGTGCCAGCAGCCAGCCCAGGGCAACTAATGAAAAACTGTTTTTT. This encodes CASSQPRATNEKLFF. The rearrangement joins TRBV4-2 to TRBJ1-4, with D perhaps matching TRBD1 (5 bases). Trimming removed 3 bases from V and 0 bases from J, with 8 bases in between. Per the germline V gene, CDR1 is LGHNA and CDR2 is YNFKEQ. CDR3 size: 15 residues.

The rearrangement uses TRBV7-9 and TRBJ1-2; D may be TRBD1 (6 bases). The V end was cut by 2 bases, the J end by 4 bases, with 14 bases between. The CDR3 covers 15 residues. The germline V gene encodes CDR1 SEHNR and CDR2 FQNEAQ (reference sequence). This chain's CDR3 is CASSLQPQGSYGYTF. The CDR3 nucleotides read TGTGCCAGCAGCTTACAGCCCCAGGGGAGCTATGGCTACACCTTC.

This clonotype appeared a few times. This chain uses TRBV28 with TRBJ2-5; tentatively, D is TRBD1 (6 bases). Germline-derived CDR1 and CDR2 are MDHEN and SYDVKM. Trimming took 5 bases from V and 0 from J, leaving 10 bases between them. This CDR3 spans 14 amino acids. This CDR3 reads CASSLEGDQETQYF. The CDR3 DNA reads TGTGCCAGCAGTCTCGAGGGGGACCAAGAGACCCAGTACTTC.